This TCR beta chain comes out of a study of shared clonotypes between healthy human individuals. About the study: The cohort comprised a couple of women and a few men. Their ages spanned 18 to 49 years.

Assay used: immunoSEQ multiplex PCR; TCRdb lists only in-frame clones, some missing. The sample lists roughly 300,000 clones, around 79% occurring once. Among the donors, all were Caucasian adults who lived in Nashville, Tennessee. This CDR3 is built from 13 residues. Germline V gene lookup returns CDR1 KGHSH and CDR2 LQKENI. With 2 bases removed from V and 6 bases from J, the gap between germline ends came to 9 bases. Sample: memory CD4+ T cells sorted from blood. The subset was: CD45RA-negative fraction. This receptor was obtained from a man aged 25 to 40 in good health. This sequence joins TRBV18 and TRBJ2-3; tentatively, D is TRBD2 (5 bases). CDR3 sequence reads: CASSPGTSDTQYF. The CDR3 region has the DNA TGTGCCAGCTCACCAGGAACTAGTGATACGCAGTATTTT.